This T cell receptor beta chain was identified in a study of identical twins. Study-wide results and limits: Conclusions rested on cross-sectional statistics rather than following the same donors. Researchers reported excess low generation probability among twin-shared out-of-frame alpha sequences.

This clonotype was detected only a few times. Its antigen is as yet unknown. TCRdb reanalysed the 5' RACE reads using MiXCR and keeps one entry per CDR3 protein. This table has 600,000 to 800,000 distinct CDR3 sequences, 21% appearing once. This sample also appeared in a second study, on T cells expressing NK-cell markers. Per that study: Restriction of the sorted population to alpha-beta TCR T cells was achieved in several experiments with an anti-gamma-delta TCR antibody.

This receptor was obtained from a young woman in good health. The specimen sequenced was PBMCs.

The CDR3 DNA follows: TGTGCCAGCAGCTCCCCGGGACAGTTCCCCAATGAGCAGTTCTTC. It specifies CASSSPGQFPNEQFF. The chain recombines TRBV5-6 with TRBJ2-1, with 7 bases lining up with TRBD1. Germline V CDR1 and CDR2: SGHDT, YYEEEE. The junction had 9 bases not matched to a gene; V was cut back by 3 bases and J by 6 bases. The length of the CDR3 is 15 residues.